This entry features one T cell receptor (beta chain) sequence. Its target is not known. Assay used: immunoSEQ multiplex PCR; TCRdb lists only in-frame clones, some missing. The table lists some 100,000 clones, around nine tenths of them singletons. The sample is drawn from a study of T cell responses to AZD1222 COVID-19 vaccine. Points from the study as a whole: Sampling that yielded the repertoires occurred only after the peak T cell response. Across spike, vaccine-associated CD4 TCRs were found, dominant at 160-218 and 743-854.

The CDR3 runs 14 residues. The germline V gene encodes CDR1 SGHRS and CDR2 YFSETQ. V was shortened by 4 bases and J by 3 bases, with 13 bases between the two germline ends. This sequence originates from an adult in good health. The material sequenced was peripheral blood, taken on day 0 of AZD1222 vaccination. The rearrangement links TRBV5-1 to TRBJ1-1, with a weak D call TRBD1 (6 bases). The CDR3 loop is CASSPQGPDTEAFF. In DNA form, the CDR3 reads TGCGCCAGCAGCCCACAGGGTCCGGACACTGAAGCTTTCTTT.